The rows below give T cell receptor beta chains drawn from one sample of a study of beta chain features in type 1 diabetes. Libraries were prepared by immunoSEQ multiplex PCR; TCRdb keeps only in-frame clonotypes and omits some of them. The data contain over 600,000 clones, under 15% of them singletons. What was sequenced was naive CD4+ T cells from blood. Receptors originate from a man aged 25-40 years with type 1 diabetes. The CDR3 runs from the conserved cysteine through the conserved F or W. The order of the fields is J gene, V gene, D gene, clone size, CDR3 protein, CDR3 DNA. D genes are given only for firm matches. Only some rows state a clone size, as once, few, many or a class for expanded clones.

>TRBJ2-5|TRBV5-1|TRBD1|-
CASSPAGTGEPETQYF
TGCGCCAGCAGTCCGGCCGGGACAGGGGAGCCAGAGACCCAGTACTTC
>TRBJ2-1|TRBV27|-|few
CASRRHGGSSSSYNEQFF
TGTGCCAGCAGGCGACACGGGGGTTCCTCGAGCTCCTACAATGAGCAGTTCTTC
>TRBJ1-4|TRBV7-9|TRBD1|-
CASSSTGANEKLFF
TGTGCCAGCAGCTCCACAGGGGCTAATGAAAAACTGTTTTTT
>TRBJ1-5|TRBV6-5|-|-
CASSRQTDQPQHF
TGTGCCAGCAGTAGACAGACCGATCAGCCCCAGCATTTT
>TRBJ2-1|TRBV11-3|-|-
CASTFRPGGSYNEQFF
TGTGCCAGCACATTTCGCCCTGGAGGAAGCTACAATGAGCAGTTCTTC
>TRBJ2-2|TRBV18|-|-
CASSALDREGTTGELFF
TGTGCCAGCTCGGCGTTAGACAGGGAGGGGACCACCGGGGAGCTGTTTTTT
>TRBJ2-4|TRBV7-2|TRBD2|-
CASSLAAGVAKNIQYF
TGTGCCAGCAGCTTAGCCGCGGGGGTAGCCAAAAACATTCAGTACTTC
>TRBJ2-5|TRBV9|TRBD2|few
CASSVGGLAALSQETQYF
TGTGCCAGCAGCGTAGGAGGACTAGCTGCCCTTAGCCAAGAGACCCAGTACTTC
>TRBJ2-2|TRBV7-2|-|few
CASSLAPDFLTGELFF
TGTGCCAGCAGCTTAGCCCCGGACTTCCTCACCGGGGAGCTGTTTTTT
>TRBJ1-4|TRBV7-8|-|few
CASSPTATNEKLFF
TGTGCCAGCAGCCCAACGGCAACTAATGAAAAACTGTTTTTT
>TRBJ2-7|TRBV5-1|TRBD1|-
CASSTTGNYEQYF
TGCGCCAGCAGCACGACAGGGAACTACGAGCAGTACTTC
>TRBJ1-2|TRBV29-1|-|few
CSVGSNYGYTF
TGCAGCGTTGGTTCTAACTATGGCTACACCTTC
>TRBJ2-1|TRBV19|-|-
CASALRNEQFF
TGTGCCAGTGCCCTCAGAAATGAGCAGTTCTTC
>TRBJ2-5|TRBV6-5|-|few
CASSYGPGETQYF
TGTGCCAGCAGTTACGGCCCGGGGGAGACCCAGTACTTC
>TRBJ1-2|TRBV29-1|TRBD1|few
CSADRVRNIYGYTF
TGCAGCGCAGACAGGGTTAGAAATATCTATGGCTACACCTTC
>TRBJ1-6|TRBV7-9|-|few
CASSRGDSPLHF
TGTGCCAGCAGCCGGGGCGATTCACCCCTCCACTTT
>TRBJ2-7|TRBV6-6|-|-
CASLHGTSPYEQYF
TGTGCCAGCCTACACGGGACAAGTCCATACGAGCAGTACTTC
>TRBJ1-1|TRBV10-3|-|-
CAISAGGTEAFF
TGTGCCATCAGCGCCGGGGGAACTGAAGCTTTCTTT
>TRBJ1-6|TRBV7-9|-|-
CASSLGHFNSPLHF
TGTGCCAGCAGCTTAGGCCACTTTAATTCACCCCTCCACTTT
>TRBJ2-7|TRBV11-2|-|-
CASSLDSQGFNEQYF
TGTGCCAGCAGCTTAGATAGTCAGGGTTTCAACGAGCAGTACTTC
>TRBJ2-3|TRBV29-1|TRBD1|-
CSNGQGTDTQYF
TGCAGCAATGGACAGGGTACAGATACGCAGTATTTT
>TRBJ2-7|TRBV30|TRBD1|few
CAWSVWDRGYEQYF
TGTGCCTGGAGTGTTTGGGACAGGGGGTACGAGCAGTACTTC
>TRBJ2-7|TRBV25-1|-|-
CASRGEGKTYEQYF
TGTGCCAGCAGGGGCGAAGGGAAAACCTACGAGCAGTACTTC
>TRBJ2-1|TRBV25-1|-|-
CASSEGPSVRNEQFF
TGTGCCAGCAGTGAAGGCCCGTCGGTCCGCAATGAGCAGTTCTTC
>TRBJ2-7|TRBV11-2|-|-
CASSSPYEQYF
TGTGCCAGCAGCTCCCCCTACGAGCAGTACTTC
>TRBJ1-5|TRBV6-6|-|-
CASRSYGDNQPQHF
TGTGCCAGCAGGAGTTACGGGGACAATCAGCCCCAGCATTTT
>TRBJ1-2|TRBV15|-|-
CATSRRQGGINLDYGYTF
TGTGCCACCAGCAGAAGGCAGGGCGGAATCAACTTAGACTATGGCTACACCTTC
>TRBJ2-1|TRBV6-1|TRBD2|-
CASSWTSGYNEQFF
TGTGCCAGCAGTTGGACTAGCGGTTACAATGAGCAGTTCTTC
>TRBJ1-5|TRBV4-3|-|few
CASSQDRDQPQHF
TGCGCCAGCAGCCAGGACCGGGATCAGCCCCAGCATTTT
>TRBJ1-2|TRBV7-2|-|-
CASSLGSGRGASGYTF
TGTGCCAGCAGCTTGGGTTCAGGCAGGGGAGCAAGTGGCTACACCTTC
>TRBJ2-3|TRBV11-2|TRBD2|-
CASSSAGLVTDTQYF
TGTGCCAGCAGCTCGGCGGGACTAGTAACAGATACGCAGTATTTT
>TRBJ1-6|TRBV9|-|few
CASSVDTGRNSPLHF
TGTGCCAGCAGCGTAGATACAGGGAGAAATTCACCCCTCCACTTT
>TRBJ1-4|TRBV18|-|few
CASSPRNQMSEKLFF
TGTGCCAGCTCACCGCGTAATCAAATGAGTGAAAAACTGTTTTTT
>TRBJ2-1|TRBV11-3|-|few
CASSLESGYNEQFF
TGTGCCAGCAGCCTCGAGAGTGGGTACAATGAGCAGTTCTTC
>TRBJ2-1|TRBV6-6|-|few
CASSYGVSSYNEQFF
TGTGCCAGCAGTTACGGGGTGAGCTCCTACAATGAGCAGTTCTTC
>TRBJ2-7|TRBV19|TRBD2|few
CASSMAPGLADEQYF
TGTGCCAGTAGTATGGCCCCGGGACTAGCGGACGAGCAGTACTTC
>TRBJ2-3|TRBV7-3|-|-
CASSSDRDTQYF
TGTGCCAGCAGCTCCGACCGAGATACGCAGTATTTT
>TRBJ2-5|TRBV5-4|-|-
CASSGWTGETQYF
TGTGCCAGCAGCGGCTGGACGGGGGAGACCCAGTACTTC
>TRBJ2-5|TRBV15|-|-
CATSRRKGRGETQYF
TGTGCCACCAGCAGACGAAAAGGGAGAGGAGAGACCCAGTACTTC
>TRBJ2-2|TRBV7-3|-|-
CASSLTATGELFF
TGTGCCAGCAGCTTAACTGCCACCGGGGAGCTGTTTTTT
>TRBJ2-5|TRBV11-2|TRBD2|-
CASSLDGSGGSETQYF
TGTGCCAGCAGCTTAGATGGTAGCGGGGGGTCGGAGACCCAGTACTTC
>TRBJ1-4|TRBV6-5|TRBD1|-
CASRTGGGEKLFF
TGTGCCAGCAGAACAGGGGGCGGTGAAAAACTGTTTTTT